This TCR beta chain appears in the sequencing data of a study of T cell responses to AZD1222 COVID-19 vaccine (dated by TCRdb to the early 2020s). With regard to the full study: AZD1222 recipients with second doses at about 4 weeks or about 12 weeks were pooled, because spike-specific TCR depth and breadth did not differ between schedules. TCR sequencing covered fewer than 250 trial participants: 200 to 210 given two doses of AZD1222 and 26 given two doses of MenACWY control vaccine. Trial participants were enrolled by age into 18-55, 56-69 and 70-plus year subgroups, with around 140, 26 and 57 TCR-sequenced participants respectively. The paper as a whole reports these results and caveats: Most participants were white British and females outnumbered males, and the authors suggested that clonal diversity may have been underestimated. The whole spike protein was spanned by vaccine-associated CD4 TCRs, and dominant responses were seen in regions 160-218 and 743-854. No day 14 peak-response samples were available, so repertoires were characterized only after the peak T cell response. A significant rise in spike-specific TCR breadth and depth was observed after two AZD1222 doses relative to day 0 and relative to MenACWY recipients. Conclusions about previously exposed vaccinees were limited because only six AZD1222 recipients were SARS-CoV-2 seropositive at baseline. In the small 56-69-year group, the increase in depth fell short of significance, most likely because of low power. Nearly half of unique spike-specific TCRs reportedly recognized epitopes outside regions mutated in the B.1.351 and B.1.1.7 variants.

Note on this clone: The antigen this receptor binds is unknown. No per-base quality is available; no much larger clone lies one base away.

The CDR3 regions of human TCRbeta chains were subjected to immunosequencing. On the study's bioinformatics: Repertoire TCRs were checked for matches against a reference library of SARS-CoV-2-specific TCRs that had been generated using the MIRA antigen-specificity platform. Breadth meant the fraction of unique TCRs that were SARS-CoV-2-associated, whereas depth meant the fraction of total T cells that were SARS-CoV-2-associated. Using the MIRA data, each spike-specific TCR was assigned both to the spike region to which the TCR was reactive and to a CD4 or CD8 class. Log10-transformed breadth and depth values were compared by one-way ANOVA with Sidak's multiple comparisons tests. In its TCRdb copy, this immuneACCESS table keeps in-frame sequences only and misses some clones. Where compared with another copy, unresolved V genes explain less than half of these, and the others have no known cause. V, J and clone size were drawn from that table, and D and trimming were deduced from the DNA. Across this sample there are approximately 140,000 clones, with around 93% seen only once. The top ten clones comprise around 2.7% of the sample.

V loses 1 base of germline sequence and J loses 4 bases, and the interval between the two ends is 8 bases. From the cysteine up to the phenylalanine, the CDR3 has a length of 13 residues. Only the CDR3 portion is preserved as DNA: 39 bases, with reading frame beginning at the first base. CDR1 and CDR2, looked up from the germline V gene (reference sequence), are SGHNT and YYREEE. The sample's time point label, in plain terms: baseline before first vaccination. Vaccinee samples were obtained from the UK trials COV001 and COV002, which included a single-blind randomized controlled phase 2/3 trial of AZD1222 (ChAdOx1 nCoV-19) in healthy adults. For TCRbeta chain sequencing, PBMC samples from trial participants were taken at day 0 and at day 28 after the second dose.

This receptor was taken from an adult in good health. Sample: peripheral blood, taken on day 0 of AZD1222 vaccination. The sequence joins TRBV5-4 to TRBJ2-5; the D gene is perhaps TRBD1, on 6 matching bases. The DNA is as follows: TGTGCCAGCAGCTTGTGGGGGCGAGAGACCCAGTACTTC. Protein translation: CASSLWGRETQYF.